Included here is one T cell receptor (beta chain) sequence, with context. Its specific antigen is unknown. Qualities for individual bases were not recorded, and no much larger clone is one base off. The source of the sample is a study of blood T cell repertoires in COVID-19 (dated by TCRdb to between 2020 and 2021). About the investigation overall: Recovered participants in ImmuneRACE Cohort 3 were defined by two consecutive negative NP/OP PCR tests, clearance by a healthcare professional, or resolution of symptoms. The repertoires were released in a freely available public database intended as a resource for research on the immune response to SARS-CoV-2. Collaborator samples came from the United States, Italy and Spain and covered acute and convalescent phases of COVID-19. Where available, HLA class I and class II types were obtained from metadata supplied by the sample provider rather than from assay-based typing. The sample metadata nearly always contained a de-identified subject ID, COVID-19 status, age in years and sex. The samples were drawn from two sources: the first 160 participants of the ongoing ImmuneRACE study, and some 1,300 subjects contributed by 6 global collaborators. The material from the prospective study consisted of cDNA or gDNA derived from T cells, B-cell-depleted T cells, or PBMCs. The dataset comprised deeply sampled blood TCRbeta repertoires from subjects exposed to, actively infected with, or recovered from COVID-19. Results and caveats for the whole study, not just this receptor: How much clinical and demographic metadata was included differed by source and by participant, and the metadata was provided uncurated.

TCRbeta CDR3 regions were amplified from genomic DNA by means of the immunoSEQ Assay, a bias-controlled multiplex PCR. The paper's data handling went like this. Nucleated cell counts per sample were estimated from amplification of reference gene primers within the assay. Sequence reads were collapsed and filtered to measure the absolute abundance of every unique TCRbeta CDR3 rearrangement. For each sample, productive Simpson clonality was calculated as the square root of Simpson's diversity index over productive rearrangements. Here the immuneACCESS table is served through TCRdb, limited to in-frame sequences with V and J called. Missing clones are a known gap in these copies; in checked studies unresolved V genes cover under half, and the rest lacks a known reason. Clone size and V and J calls were adopted from that table, with D and trimming inferred from the DNA. This sample lists a few hundred thousand clones; over 75% were detected once. 1.5% to 2.5% of the sample is taken by the ten largest.

Enrolling through a virtual design, the prospective study's participants ranged in age from roughly 18 to 95 years and lived across 24 United States geographic areas. Cohort assignment in the prospective study relied on participant-reported clinical history from a screening survey and a study questionnaire. In the prospective study, mobile phlebotomists collected whole blood, serum and a nasopharyngeal or oropharyngeal swab from each participant. Participants in the prospective study had the option to provide additional blood draws and questionnaires over an approximately 2-month period. Prospective study blood samples were shipped either frozen or at room temperature before DNA extraction. As encoded in the germline V gene (reference sequence), CDR1 is GTSNPN while CDR2 is SVGIG. V and J lose 5 bases and 4 bases, and a span of 14 bases separates them. The CDR3 runs 13 amino acids, cysteine and phenylalanine included. CDR3 DNA is the only sequence kept; it has 39 bases, read in frame from the first base.

The sample was PBMCs or T cells enriched from blood (not recorded which). This sequence uses TRBV30 and TRBJ1-2; perhaps TRBD1 is the D gene, with 6 bases matching. The TCR sequence derives from a man aged 40-50 years in a cohort exposed to, infected with or recovered from COVID-19 (not recorded which). The DNA reads TGTGCCTGGCGGAGGGGGGGCGGCTATGGCTACACCTTC. It is translated as CAWRRGGGYGYTF.